The clone carrying this T cell receptor (beta chain) was detected only once. The data belong to a study of blood T cell repertoires in COVID-19. Germline V gene data show CDR1 as SGHTA and CDR2 as FQGTGA. The CDR3 sequence is 14 residues long. With V trimmed by 5 bases and J by 2 bases, 4 bases remained unmatched. Generated by immunoSEQ multiplex PCR, the TCRdb table keeps only in-frame clones and is missing some. Here the sample spans roughly 150,000 clones, roughly 80% being singletons. Recruitment covered roughly 22 US areas and drew participants whose ages spanned about 18 to 89 years. Cohort 3 recovered donors had two negative PCRs, clearance, or symptom resolution.

The clonotype was recovered from a man in his forties or fifties who had recovered from COVID-19. The sequenced sample consisted of PBMCs or T cells enriched from blood (not recorded which). The chain carries TRBV7-3 and TRBJ2-3, with TRBD2 matching 7 bases. The CDR3 coding sequence is TGTGCCAGCAGCCGGGACTATAACACAGATACGCAGTATTTT. This encodes CASSRDYNTDTQYF.